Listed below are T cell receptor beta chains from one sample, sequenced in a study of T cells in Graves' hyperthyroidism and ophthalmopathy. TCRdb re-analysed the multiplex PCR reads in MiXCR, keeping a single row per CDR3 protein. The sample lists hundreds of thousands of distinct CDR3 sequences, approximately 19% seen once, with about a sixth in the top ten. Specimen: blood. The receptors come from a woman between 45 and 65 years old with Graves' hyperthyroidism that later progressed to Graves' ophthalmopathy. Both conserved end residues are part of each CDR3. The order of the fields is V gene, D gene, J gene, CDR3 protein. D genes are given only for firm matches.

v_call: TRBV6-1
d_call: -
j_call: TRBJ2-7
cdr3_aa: CASSSGYGAYEQYF

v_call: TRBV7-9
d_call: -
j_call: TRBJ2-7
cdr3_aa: CASSQTGGSYEQYF

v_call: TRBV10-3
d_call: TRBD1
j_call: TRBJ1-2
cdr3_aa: CAISGAQGAYGYTF

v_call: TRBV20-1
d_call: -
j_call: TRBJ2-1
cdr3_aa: CSASLGINEQFF

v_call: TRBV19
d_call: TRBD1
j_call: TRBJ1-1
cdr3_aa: CASLRDRWGTEAFF

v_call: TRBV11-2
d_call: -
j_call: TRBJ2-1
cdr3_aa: CASGASYNEQFF

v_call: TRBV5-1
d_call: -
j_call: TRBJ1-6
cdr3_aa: CASSLVGVISPLHF

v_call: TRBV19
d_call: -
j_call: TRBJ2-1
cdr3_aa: CASSPAQGGNEQFF

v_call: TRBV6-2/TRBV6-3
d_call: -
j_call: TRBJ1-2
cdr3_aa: CASSYQDGLGHGYTF

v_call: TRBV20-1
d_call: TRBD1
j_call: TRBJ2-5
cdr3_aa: CSAKGQGAQETQYF

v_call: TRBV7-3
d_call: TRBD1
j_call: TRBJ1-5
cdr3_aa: CASSSADRGGQPQHF

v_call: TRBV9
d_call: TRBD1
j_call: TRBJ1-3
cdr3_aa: CASSRTGASGNTIYF

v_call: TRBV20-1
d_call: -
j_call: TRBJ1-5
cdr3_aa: CSASRGNQPQHF

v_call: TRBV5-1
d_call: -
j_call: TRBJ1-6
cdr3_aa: CASSSQDRSSYNSPLHF

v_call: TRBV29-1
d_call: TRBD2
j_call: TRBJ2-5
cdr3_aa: CSSLSGPGRMAQYF

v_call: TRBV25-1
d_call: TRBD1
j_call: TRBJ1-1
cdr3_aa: CASSPGTGYVVNTEAFF

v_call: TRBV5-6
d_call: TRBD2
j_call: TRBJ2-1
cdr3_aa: CASSFGPPASGGANEQFF

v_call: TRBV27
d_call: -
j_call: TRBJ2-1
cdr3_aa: CASRERYNEQFF

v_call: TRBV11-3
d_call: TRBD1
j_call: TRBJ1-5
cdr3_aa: CASSFSRDRLNQPQHF

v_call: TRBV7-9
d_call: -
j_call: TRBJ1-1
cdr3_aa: CASSLEEAFF

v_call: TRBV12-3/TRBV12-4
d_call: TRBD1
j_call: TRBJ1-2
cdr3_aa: CASSLRQGGTRGYTF

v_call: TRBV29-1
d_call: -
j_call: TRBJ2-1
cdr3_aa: CSVEGSRDSINEQFF

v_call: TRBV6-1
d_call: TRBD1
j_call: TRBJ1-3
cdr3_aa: CASSFGTVDSGNTIYF

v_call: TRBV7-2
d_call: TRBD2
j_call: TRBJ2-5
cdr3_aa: CASSLTRGAKETQYF

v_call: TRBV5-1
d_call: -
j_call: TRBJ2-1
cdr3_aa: CASSLDRIRSYNEQFF

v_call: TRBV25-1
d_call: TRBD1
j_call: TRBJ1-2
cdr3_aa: CASRVTGGRGGYTF

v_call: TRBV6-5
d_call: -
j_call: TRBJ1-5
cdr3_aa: CASSYLSGPNQPQHF

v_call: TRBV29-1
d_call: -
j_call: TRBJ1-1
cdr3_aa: CSGSRDTNTEAFF

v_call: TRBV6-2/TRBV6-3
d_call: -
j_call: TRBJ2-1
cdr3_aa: CASSYYVNEQFF

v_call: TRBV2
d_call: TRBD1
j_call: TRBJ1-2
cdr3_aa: CASSARWTGGDGGYTF

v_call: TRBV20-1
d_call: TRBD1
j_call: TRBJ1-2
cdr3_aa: CSAALTGASGYTF

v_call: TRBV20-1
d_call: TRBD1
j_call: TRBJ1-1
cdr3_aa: CSARVAGTGRSAEAFF

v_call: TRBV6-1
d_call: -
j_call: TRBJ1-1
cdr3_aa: CASTPTANTEAFF

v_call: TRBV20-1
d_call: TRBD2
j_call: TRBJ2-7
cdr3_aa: CSAPFGTSGRSYEQYF

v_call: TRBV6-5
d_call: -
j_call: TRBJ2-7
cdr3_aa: CASSSRGPLEQYF

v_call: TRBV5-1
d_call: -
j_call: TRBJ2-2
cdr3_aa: CASSLTTKTTGELFF

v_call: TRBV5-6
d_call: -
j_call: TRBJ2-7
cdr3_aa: CASKATYSSHYEQYF

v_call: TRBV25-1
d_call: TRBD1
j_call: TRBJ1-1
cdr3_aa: CASSELKTGGASTEAFF

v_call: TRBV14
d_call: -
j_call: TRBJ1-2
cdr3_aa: CASSQGSADYGYTF

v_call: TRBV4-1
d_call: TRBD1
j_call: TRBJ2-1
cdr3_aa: CASKGADNEQFF

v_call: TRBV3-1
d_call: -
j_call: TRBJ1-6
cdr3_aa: CASSQSRDSPLHF

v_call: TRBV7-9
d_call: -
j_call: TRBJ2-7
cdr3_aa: CASSQPRDFSYEQYF

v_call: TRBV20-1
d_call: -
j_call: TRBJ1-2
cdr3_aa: CSARDRGLTNYGYTF

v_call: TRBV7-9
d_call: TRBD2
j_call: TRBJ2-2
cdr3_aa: CASSPPERGADTGELFF

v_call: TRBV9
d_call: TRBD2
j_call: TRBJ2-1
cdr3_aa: CASSKTTGGYEQFF

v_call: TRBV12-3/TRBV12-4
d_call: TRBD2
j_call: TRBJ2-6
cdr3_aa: CASSLGRGAYHPGANVLTF

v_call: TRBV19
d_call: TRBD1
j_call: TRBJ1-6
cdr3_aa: CASKDRGSDSPLHF

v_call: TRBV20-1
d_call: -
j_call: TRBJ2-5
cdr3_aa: CSAGGKETQYF

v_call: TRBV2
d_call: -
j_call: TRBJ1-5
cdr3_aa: CASSDVRISINQPQHF

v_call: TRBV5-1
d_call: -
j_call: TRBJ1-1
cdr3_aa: CASSLVFGLNTEAFF

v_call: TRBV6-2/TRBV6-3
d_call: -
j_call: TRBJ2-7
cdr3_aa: CASSPGIPSYEQYF